This TCR beta chain was sequenced for a study of blood T cell repertoires in COVID-19. Seattle cases were enrolled at active infection and followed longitudinally. Produced via immunoSEQ multiplex PCR; TCRdb's table is partial and in-frame only. The sample gives a few hundred thousand clones, roughly 85% of which show up once; about 2.4% is in the top ten. The CDR3 length is 16 residues. Germline V gene data show CDR1 as PRHDT and CDR2 as FYEKMQ (reference sequence). Trimming cost V 0 bases and J 7 bases; bases outside gene matches: 7. This chain links TRBV13 with TRBJ2-1; 9 bases line up with TRBD2. The sample comprised peripheral blood. The sequence was collected from a woman aged 70-85 years with COVID-19, enrolled during active disease. The CDR3 region is CASSLGRGGRLNEQFF. The CDR3 DNA sequence: TGTGCCAGCAGCTTAGGGCGGGGGGGTAGGTTGAATGAGCAGTTCTTC.